Following are 22 T cell receptor beta chains from one sample sequenced in a study of monozygotic twins with inflammatory bowel disease. After re-calling the 5' RACE reads, TCRdb lists one entry per CDR3 protein, DNA absent. This sample lists about 380,000 distinct CDR3 sequences; its ten largest clones have just over 2.5%. Sequenced: blood. The receptors here all came from a human donor with ulcerative colitis or Crohn's disease, or a healthy co-twin of an affected twin (not recorded which).

The chain recombines TRBV20-1 with TRBJ1-2; the TRBD1 assignment by TCRdb is unverifiable without DNA. Per germline, CDR1 DFQATT and CDR2 SNEGSKA (reference sequence). This CDR3 spans 14 amino acids. CDR3 loop: CSAGRGAGHYGYTF.

The chain employs TRBV24-1 and TRBJ2-1; the TCRdb D gene call, TRBD1, has no DNA to confirm it. Germline CDR1 is KGHDR and CDR2 is SFDVKD. The CDR3 runs to 16 residues. The CDR3 region is CATSDGQGASYNEQFF.

The gene calls are TRBV20-1 and TRBJ2-4; TCRdb designates TRBD2, a call that cannot be tested without DNA. CDR3 size: 18 residues. Germline values: CDR1 DFQATT, CDR2 SNEGSKA (reference sequence). The CDR3 protein is CSARDLRASGGIKNIQYF.

The genes are TRBV18 and TRBJ2-4; TCRdb selects TRBD1, and the lack of DNA leaves this call unchecked. The CDR3 totals 17 residues. Per germline, CDR1 KGHSH and CDR2 LQKENI. CDR3 sequence: CASSPPSQGVAKNIQYF. The entire variable domain, with the rest obtained from reference TRBV18 and TRBJ2-4, is as follows: NAGVMQNPRHLVRRRGQEARLRCSPMKGHSHVYWYRQLPEEGLKFMVYLQKENIIDESGMPKERFSAEFPKEGPSILRIQQVVRGDSAAYFCASSPPSQGVAKNIQYFGAGTRLSVL.

The V call is TRBV4-3, the J call TRBJ2-5; the TCRdb call, TRBD1, lacks DNA for checking. The CDR3 spans 15 residues. Per germline, CDR1 LGHNA and CDR2 YSLEER. The CDR3 here is CASSLIGGVGETQYF.

The chain links TRBV27 to TRBJ2-1; TCRdb's D gene call, TRBD2, goes unchecked for lack of DNA. The germline CDR1 and CDR2 sequences are MNHEY and SMNVEV (reference sequence). There are 15 residues in the CDR3. The CDR3 sequence: CASSFGRVSYNEQFF.

This sequence joins TRBV6-1 and TRBJ2-1; no DNA is available, so the TRBD1 call from TCRdb remains unchecked. This CDR3 contains 18 residues. Germline lookup yields CDR1 MNHNS and CDR2 SASEGT. This CDR3 reads CASSETVADRGRLNEQFF.

The chain carries TRBV6-4 and TRBJ2-1; TCRdb reports TRBD2, a call that lacks DNA to check it against. The CDR3 extends over 15 amino acids. CDR1 is MRHNA and CDR2 is SNTAGT in the germline V gene. CDR3 amino acids: CASSDTSGGADEQFF.

V and J are TRBV7-9 and TRBJ2-7. The CDR3 runs to 15 residues. Germline V CDR1 and CDR2: SEHNR, FQNEAQ (reference sequence). The CDR3 sequence: CASSLEATKDYEQYF.

The chain carries TRBV6-2 or TRBV6-3 and TRBJ2-7; TCRdb calls TRBD1, which cannot be checked without DNA. The CDR3 contains 13 residues. Germline V CDR1 and CDR2: MNHEY, SVGEGT. The CDR3 protein is CASSSRTVSGQYF.

The chain has TRBV7-2 and TRBJ1-3; TCRdb designates TRBD1, a call that cannot be tested without DNA. The V gene's germline CDR1 is SGHTA and CDR2 FQGNSA. The CDR3 spans 14 residues. CDR3 region: CASSYGTAGNTIYF.

The rearrangement joins TRBV20-1 to TRBJ1-5; absent DNA, TCRdb's TRBD1 call cannot be checked. The length of the CDR3 is 18 residues. Germline loops: CDR1 DFQATT, CDR2 SNEGSKA (reference sequence). CDR3 region: CSARVKGQGYSSNQPQHF.

The genes are TRBV12-3 or TRBV12-4 and TRBJ1-6; checking the TCRdb D call of TRBD1 is not possible without DNA. The CDR3 is made up of 15 amino acids. The CDR3 sequence is CASSPDRADNSPLHF.

The chain has TRBV12-5 and TRBJ1-5. Germline V CDR1 and CDR2: LGHNT, FRNRAP. This CDR3 region has 12 residues. CDR3 protein: CASGFYGEAQHF.

V is TRBV6-5 and J is TRBJ1-5; the D gene TCRdb calls, TRBD1, cannot be checked with no DNA. Germline CDR1 and CDR2: MNHEY and SVGAGI. There are 12 residues in the CDR3. This CDR3 reads CASKTGGQPQHF.

V and J are TRBV20-1 and TRBJ2-1; TCRdb's D gene call, TRBD2, goes unchecked for lack of DNA. Germline assignment: CDR1 DFQATT and CDR2 SNEGSKA (reference sequence). There are 16 residues in the CDR3. The CDR3 reads CSARESGRAPHNEQFF.

The chain joins TRBV5-6 to TRBJ2-2; the TCRdb D gene call, TRBD1, has no DNA to confirm it. Germline-derived CDR1 and CDR2 are SGHDT and YYEEEE. CDR3 length: 12 residues. The CDR3 sequence is CASNPRVGELFF.

J is TRBJ2-3 and V is TRBV18; without DNA, the TCRdb call of TRBD1 cannot be checked. Germline loops: CDR1 KGHSH, CDR2 LQKENI. The CDR3 length is 13 residues. The CDR3 loop is CASSLGQTDTQYF.

This rearrangement joins TRBV18 to TRBJ1-1. Germline V gene data show CDR1 as KGHSH and CDR2 as LQKENI. This CDR3 spans 13 amino acids. The chain's CDR3 is CASSEQSNTEAFF.

This chain links TRBV5-1 with TRBJ1-2; TCRdb proposes TRBD1, but this gene call is untestable without DNA. This CDR3 contains 12 residues. Germline V gives CDR1 SGHRS, CDR2 YFSETQ. The CDR3 loop is CASSPTGNGYTF.

The chain joins TRBV5-1 to TRBJ1-6. The length of the CDR3 is 16 residues. The germline CDR1 and CDR2 sequences are SGHRS and YFSETQ. CDR3 sequence: CASSYGIATGYSPLHF.

This sequence joins TRBV6-5 and TRBJ1-2; without DNA, the TCRdb call of TRBD1 cannot be checked. This CDR3 region has 16 residues. Germline V gene lookup returns CDR1 MNHEY and CDR2 SVGAGI. This CDR3 is CASSFLRRQHTYGYTF.